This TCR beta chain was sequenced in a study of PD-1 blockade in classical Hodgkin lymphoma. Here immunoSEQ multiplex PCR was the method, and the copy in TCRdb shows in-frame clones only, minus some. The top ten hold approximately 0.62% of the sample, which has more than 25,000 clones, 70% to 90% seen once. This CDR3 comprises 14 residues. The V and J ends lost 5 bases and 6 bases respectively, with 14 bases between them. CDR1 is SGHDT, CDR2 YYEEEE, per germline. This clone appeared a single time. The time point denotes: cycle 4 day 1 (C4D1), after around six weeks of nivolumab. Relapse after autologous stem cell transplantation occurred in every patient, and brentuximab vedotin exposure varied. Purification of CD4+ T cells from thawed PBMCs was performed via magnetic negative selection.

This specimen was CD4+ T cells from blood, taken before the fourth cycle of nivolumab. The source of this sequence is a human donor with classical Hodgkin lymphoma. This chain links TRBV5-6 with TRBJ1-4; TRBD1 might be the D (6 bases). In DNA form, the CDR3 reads TGTGCCAGCAGGGCCTCAGGGGAGTATGAAAAACTGTTTTTT. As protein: CASRASGEYEKLFF.